The text below deals with one T cell receptor beta chain. Sequencing used immunoSEQ multiplex PCR; TCRdb keeps in-frame clones, though not all of them. The table records 300,000 to 400,000 clones, approximately 86% of them present only once. The entry originates in a study of blood T cell repertoires in COVID-19. Trimming shortened V by 1 base and J by 8 bases, and 6 bases separated the two germline ends. The CDR3 has 12 residues. This sequence was found in a human donor in a cohort sampled during active COVID-19. Sequenced input: peripheral blood. This chain connects TRBV12-3 or TRBV12-4 to TRBJ2-1; D may be TRBD2 (5 bases). CDR3 in amino acids: CASSLVAYEQFF. The CDR3 nucleotides read TGTGCCAGCAGTTTAGTAGCGTATGAGCAGTTCTTC.